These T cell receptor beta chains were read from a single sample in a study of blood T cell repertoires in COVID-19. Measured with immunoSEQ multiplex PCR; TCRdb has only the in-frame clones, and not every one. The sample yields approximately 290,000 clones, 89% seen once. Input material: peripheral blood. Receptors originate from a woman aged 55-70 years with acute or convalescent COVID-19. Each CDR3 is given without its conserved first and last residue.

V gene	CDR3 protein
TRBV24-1	ATSDLGQGGDEQF
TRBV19	ASSVGGDTEAF
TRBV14	ASSRTENSPLH
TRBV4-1	ASSQIRRDYPMQY
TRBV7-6	ASSLAGTGGAGGYT
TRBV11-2	ASSFDIGVWEAF
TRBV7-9	ASSLAAGTVRRRAQY
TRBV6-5	ASGNPGQGAYEQY
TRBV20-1	SASVDRGSIRGEKLF
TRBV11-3	ASSLPRGWEAGELF
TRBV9	ASSVDPPAGVANEQF
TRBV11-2	ASSTGTGGLTLTYEQY
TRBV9	ASSVGQGSGELF
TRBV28	ASRRRPMSYEQY
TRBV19	ASSPPLQGATANEQF
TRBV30	AGGQGNQPQH
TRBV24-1	ATSDKAGDYGYT
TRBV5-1	ASSLEASGATDTQY
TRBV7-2	ASSPDSNYGYT
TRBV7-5	VRSLSWGGEKLF
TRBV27	ASSPLTGSSYNSPLH
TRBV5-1	ASSATGTSGYNEQF
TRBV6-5	ASTRTGIGELF
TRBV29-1	SAWGGRGTEAF
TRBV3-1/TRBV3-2	ASSQDLTGGRITEAF
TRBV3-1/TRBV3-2	ASSQGSGNYGYT
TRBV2	ASSWTGAYEQY
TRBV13	ASSSGRARGSTEAF
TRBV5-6	ASRPDRVTSGNTIY
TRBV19	ASSIGRGFGLRPSGRTYNEQF
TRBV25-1	ASSDPRGNEQF
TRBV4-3	ASSQDSGLAYEQY
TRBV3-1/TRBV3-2	ASSYPLTGVSYGYT
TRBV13	ASSPQGSYEQY
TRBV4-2	ASSQEVRLDSYNEQF
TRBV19	ASTPRGTGNNSPLH
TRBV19	ASSDRGDTGELF
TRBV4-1	ASSSGTGTYNEQF
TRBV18	ASSQLAGGTDTQY
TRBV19	ASTFEGTEAF
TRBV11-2	ASSPGTSGGRTDTQY
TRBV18	ASSRETGDYGYT
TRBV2	ASKGKAYEQY
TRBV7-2	ASSLPSGLVDTQY
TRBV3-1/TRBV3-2	ASSRQNYNSPLH
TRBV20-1	SARVWDEQF
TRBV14	ASSQGGLLNTEAF
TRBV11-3	ASSLGGGQNIQY
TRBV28	ASSLVTYEQGEQY
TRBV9	ASSVGVAGGITDTQY
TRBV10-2	ASSDYGQLNTEAF
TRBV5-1	ASSLEQGQGKYEQY
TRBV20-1	SAGRADTQY
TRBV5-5	ASSPPGTDITGELF
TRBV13	ASRSMGQKNIQY